The clone carrying this T cell receptor beta chain turned up a few times. Antigen specificity is unknown. RNA transcripts were the template for amplifying TCR beta CDR3 regions. Primed by the HTBI set, a first-round RT-PCR was run on the TCR CDR3. MiXCR, applied by TCRdb to the multiplex PCR reads, yields one record per CDR3 protein. The table records around 500,000 distinct CDR3 sequences, about 16% of them present only once. Thyroid ultrasound, orbital computed tomography, clinical symptoms, and serum thyroxine and TRAb underpinned diagnoses. Between the trimmed V and J ends, which lost 7 bases and 0 bases, there was a span of 10 bases. The CDR3 loop spans 14 amino acids. In germline, CDR1 is ENHRY, CDR2 SYGVKD. This sample is drawn from a study of T cells in Graves' hyperthyroidism and ophthalmopathy. Findings and caveats of the study: With a median lead of 6.5 months before onset, the model predicted ophthalmopathy. Stable hyperthyroidism was told apart from ophthalmopathy by a model built on 13 V-J features. In blood, most of the thyroid clonotypes expanded above 0.001 were also present.

This sequence originates from a woman aged 30 to 39 with Graves' ophthalmopathy. The sequencing sample was made of blood. This chain connects TRBV10-3 to TRBJ1-3; D is ambiguous. CDR3 sequence reads: CAITEVLSGNTIYF. In DNA form, the CDR3 reads TGTGCCATCACGGAGGTTCTCTCTGGAAACACCATATATTTT.